A single sample gave rise to the 22 T cell receptor beta chains below, sequenced in a study of cytomegalovirus exposure and HLA in healthy donors. The PCR contained 60 Vbeta and 13 Jbeta primers. Assay used: immunoSEQ multiplex PCR; TCRdb lists only in-frame clones, some missing. Among about 99,000 clones, over 75% were seen once, and the ten largest hold 5.8%. Sequences were obtained from PBMCs. These receptors were taken from a man aged 60-69 years in good health and CMV-seropositive.

The rearrangement links TRBV5-5 to TRBJ1-1; D gene unclear. CDR3 length: 16 amino acids. V lost 5 bases, J lost 3 bases, and 20 bases lay in between. Germline V gene data show CDR1 as SGHKS and CDR2 as YYEKEE (reference sequence). The CDR3 bases are TGTGCCAGCAGTTTTCAACCAGGACGGGGAGACACTGAAGCTTTCTTT. The encoded protein is CASSFQPGRGDTEAFF.

CDR3 loop: CASKQNQENTEAFF. CDR3 bases: TGTGCCAGCAAACAGAACCAGGAGAACACTGAAGCTTTCTTT. V gene TRBV6-5 combines with J gene TRBJ1-1, with D uncertain. The V end lost 7 bases, the J end lost 1 base, and 13 bases lay between the germline ends. Germline CDR1 MNHEY, CDR2 SVGAGI. The length of the CDR3 is 14 residues.

The gene calls are TRBV5-5 and TRBJ2-3; tentative D call: TRBD1 (6 bases). CDR1 is SGHKS and CDR2 is YYEKEE in the germline V gene (reference sequence). This CDR3 comprises 15 residues. V lost 4 bases, J lost 0 bases, and 12 bases lay in between. CDR3 in amino acids: CASSPPDSSTDTQYF. The CDR3 region has the DNA TGTGCCAGCAGCCCACCGGACAGTAGCACAGATACGCAGTATTTT.

The chain links TRBV6-5 to TRBJ1-5; 10 bases fit TRBD1. The germline V gene encodes CDR1 MNHEY and CDR2 SVGAGI. This CDR3 has 15 amino acids. With V trimmed by 5 bases and J by 6 bases, 7 bases remained unmatched. CDR3 in amino acids: CASSRGTGEGQPQHF. Written as DNA, the CDR3 is TGTGCCAGCAGTCGAGGGACAGGGGAAGGTCAGCCCCAGCATTTT.

The rearrangement uses TRBV5-1 and TRBJ1-2; 8 nucleotides agree with TRBD1. CDR3 size: 14 residues. Germline V lookup: CDR1 SGHRS, CDR2 YFSETQ. V lost 4 bases and J lost 4; bases outside the gene matches: 6. The CDR3 nucleotides read TGCGCCAGCAGCCAACAACAGGGGGGCTATGGCTACACCTTC. Amino acids: CASSQQQGGYGYTF.

The chain links TRBV5-1 to TRBJ2-1; TRBD2 might be the D (5 bases). V was cut by 0 bases and J by 2 bases, with 12 bases left in between. Germline CDR1 SGHRS, CDR2 YFSETQ. The CDR3 is 16 residues long. The CDR3 spells CASSLEPGSAYNEQFF. The CDR3, as DNA: TGCGCCAGCAGCTTGGAACCGGGGAGCGCCTACAATGAGCAGTTCTTC.

J is TRBJ2-7 and V is TRBV4-3, with 8 bases identical to TRBD2. The J segment lost 6 bases and the V segment lost 1 base, leaving 8 bases of the junction unmatched. CDR1 is LGHNA, CDR2 YSLEER, per germline. The length of the CDR3 is 15 residues. The CDR3 bases are TGCGCCAGCAGCCAAGTTGAGCGGGGGACGGGCGAGCAGTACTTC. As protein: CASSQVERGTGEQYF.

The CDR3 region has the DNA TGCGCCAGCAGTGAGGCCCGGGCCCAGGGGGCTGAAGCTTTCTTT. Translation: CASSEARAQGAEAFF. The chain carries TRBV10-1 and TRBJ1-1; 7 bases are shared with TRBD1. The J segment lost 6 bases and the V segment lost 2 bases, leaving 9 bases of the junction unmatched. The length of the CDR3 is 15 residues. Germline V CDR1 and CDR2: WNHNN, SYGVQD (reference sequence).

Of note for this clone: Other DNA sequences in this sample translate to the same CDR3. J is TRBJ1-3 and V is TRBV28; TRBD1 might be the D (5 bases). With 5 bases removed from V and 0 bases from J, the gap between germline ends came to 8 bases. The CDR3 is 14 amino acids. Germline values: CDR1 MDHEN, CDR2 SYDVKM. This chain's CDR3 is CASSGAFSGNTIYF. The DNA of the CDR3 is TGTGCCAGCAGTGGGGCTTTCTCTGGAAACACCATATATTTT. Full variable domain (outside the CDR3, taken from reference TRBV28 and TRBJ1-3): DVKVTQSSRYLVKRTGEKVFLECVQDMDHENMFWYRQDPGLGLRLIYFSYDVKMKEKGDIPEGYSVSREKKERFSLILESASTNQTSMYLCASSGAFSGNTIYFGEGSWLTVV.

This clone was seen once. V is TRBV5-1 and J is TRBJ1-6; D gene ambiguous. CDR1 and CDR2 (germline): SGHRS, YFSETQ. The ends were cut back, 0 bases at V and 7 bases at J, with 8 bases in the middle. This CDR3 contains 14 residues. CDR3 coding DNA: TGCGCCAGCAGCTTGGACAGTTCCAATTCACCCCTCCACTTT. Its protein is CASSLDSSNSPLHF.

The CDR3 DNA reads TGTGCCAGCAGAGACAGGACGAACACCGGGGAGCTGTTTTTT. Translated, it gives CASRDRTNTGELFF. The genes are TRBV2 and TRBJ2-2, with TRBD1 as a possible D gene (6 bases). V was pared by 6 bases and J by 0 bases, with 8 bases between. Per the germline V gene, CDR1 is SNHLY and CDR2 is FYNNEI. The CDR3 totals 14 residues.

This chain links TRBV11-2 with TRBJ2-7, with D perhaps TRBD1 (6 bases). Looked up from germline, CDR1 is SGHAT and CDR2 is FQNNGV. V was clipped by 1 base and J by 1 base, with 11 bases between them. The CDR3 contains 15 residues. This CDR3 reads CASSLGLRGSYEQYF. CDR3 nucleotide sequence: TGTGCCAGCAGCTTAGGCTTGAGGGGGTCCTACGAGCAGTACTTC.

The genes are TRBV21-1 and TRBJ2-3; the table assigns TRBD2, which was not confirmed against the DNA. TRBV21-1 is annotated as a pseudogene. The CDR3 is made up of 12 amino acids. The CDR3 sequence is CASTGGADTQYF. The CDR3 region has the DNA TGTGCCAGCACCGGGGGGGCAGATACGCAGTATTTT.

The J gene is TRBJ2-1, the V gene TRBV5-1; 11 nucleotides align to TRBD2. J gave up 4 bases and V 2 bases, and 8 bases lay outside the gene matches. Per germline, CDR1 SGHRS and CDR2 YFSETQ. This CDR3 comprises 17 residues. CDR3 in DNA: TGCGCCAGCAGCTTAGGGGGACTAGCGGTAGTATACAATGAGCAGTTCTTC. Protein: CASSLGGLAVVYNEQFF.

The rearrangement links TRBV12-2 to TRBJ1-5. TRBV12-2 is a documented pseudogene. This CDR3 has 18 amino acids. CDR3 sequence (DNA): TGTGCAAGTCGCGAAGCACGATCCGGGATAACCCCAAATCAGCCCCAGCATTTT. Translated, it gives CASREARSGITPNQPQHF.

In this sample, this clone turned up a few times. The chain carries TRBV5-1 and TRBJ2-1; 7 bases are shared with TRBD1. V dropped 4 bases and J dropped 8; count of bases not matched to a gene: 3. This CDR3 region has 12 residues. The germline V gene has CDR1 SGHRS and CDR2 YFSETQ. CDR3 in DNA: TGCGCCAGCAGCCTGACAGGGTATGAGCAGTTCTTC. This encodes CASSLTGYEQFF.

The chain is built from TRBV2 and TRBJ2-6; tentatively, D is TRBD1 (8 bases). Germline CDR1 is SNHLY and CDR2 is FYNNEI. CDR3 length equals 22 residues. The V gene lost 5 bases and the J gene lost 2 bases, with 31 bases spanning the gap. The CDR3 nucleotides read TGTGCCAGCAGTCAATATCACCCCATACTTTCACAGGGGGGGACTGGGGCCAACGTCCTGACTTTC. Translation: CASSQYHPILSQGGTGANVLTF.

The V gene is TRBV29-1, the J gene TRBJ2-1; tentatively, D is TRBD2 (5 bases). The CDR3 length is 11 residues. Germline CDR1 SQVTM, CDR2 ANQGSEA. V lost 6 bases, J lost 8 bases, and 11 bases lay in between. The DNA of the CDR3 is TGCAGCGTGGCAGAGGGCCATGAGCAGTTCTTC. This gives the protein CSVAEGHEQFF.

This sequence joins TRBV4-2 and TRBJ1-6; TRBD1 agrees at 7 bases. In germline, CDR1 is LGHNA, CDR2 YNFKEQ. The length of the CDR3 is 15 residues. V gave up 5 bases and J gave up 5 bases; unmatched junction bases: 6. The CDR3 region has the DNA TGTGCCAGCAGCGCGCAGACAGGGAATAATTCACCCCTCCACTTT. This sequence encodes CASSAQTGNNSPLHF.

The chain carries TRBV5-1 and TRBJ2-1; TRBD2 is a possible D gene (6 bases). Germline CDR1 SGHRS, CDR2 YFSETQ. The CDR3 totals 15 residues. V was shortened by 4 bases and J by 0 bases, with 11 bases between the two germline ends. Here the CDR3 reads CASSPGGSSYNEQFF. The CDR3 nucleotides are TGCGCCAGCAGCCCCGGAGGGAGCTCCTACAATGAGCAGTTCTTC. Full variable domain (remainder filled in from reference TRBV5-1 and TRBJ2-1): KAGVTQTPRYLIKTRGQQVTLSCSPISGHRSVSWYQQTPGQGLQFLFEYFSETQRNKGNFPGRFSGRQFSNSRSEMNVSTLELGDSALYLCASSPGGSSYNEQFFGPGTRLTVL.

This sequence joins TRBV9 and TRBJ2-5; perhaps TRBD1 as D (5 bases). There are 15 residues in the CDR3. Per germline, CDR1 SGDLS and CDR2 YYNGEE. The V gene lost 4 bases and the J gene lost 5 bases, with 18 bases spanning the gap. The CDR3 nucleotides read TGTGCCAGCAGCCCAGTAGACAGTTCCAGGGAGACCCAGTACTTC. Protein sequence: CASSPVDSSRETQYF.

The J gene is TRBJ1-1, the V gene TRBV18; D gene unclear. Trimming shortened V by 6 bases and J by 0 bases, and 20 bases separated the two germline ends. CDR1 and CDR2 (germline): KGHSH, LQKENI. The CDR3 consists of 17 residues. This CDR3 reads CASSPSAGIVVNTEAFF. The CDR3 DNA reads TGTGCCAGCTCGCCGAGCGCGGGGATCGTCGTGAACACTGAAGCTTTCTTT.